A selection of T cell receptor beta chains follows, all from one sample in a study of control samples from healthy donors and cancer patients. Produced via immunoSEQ multiplex PCR; TCRdb's table is partial and in-frame only. This table has several thousand clones, roughly 90% appearing once. Sequenced input: PBMCs. These receptors originate from a man in his fifties or sixties with colorectal cancer. Each CDR3 is given with its conserved first and last residue. The D gene is left open where the match is weak. Clone size is shown for a subset of rows, as once, few, many or a class of expanded clone.

v_call: TRBV2
j_call: TRBJ1-1
clone_size: .
d_call: .
cdr3_aa: CASGRDANTEAFF
cdr3_nt: TGTGCCAGCGGGCGGGACGCGAACACTGAAGCTTTCTTT

v_call: TRBV6-6
j_call: TRBJ1-2
clone_size: .
d_call: .
cdr3_aa: CASSPGRNYGYTF
cdr3_nt: TGTGCCAGCTCCCCCGGGAGAAACTATGGCTACACCTTC

v_call: TRBV30
j_call: TRBJ2-7
clone_size: .
d_call: .
cdr3_aa: CAWSPTLLRSVRYEQYF
cdr3_nt: TGTGCCTGGAGCCCCACACTCCTCCGTTCAGTTAGGTACGAGCAGTACTTC

v_call: TRBV7-9
j_call: TRBJ2-3
clone_size: .
d_call: .
cdr3_aa: CASSLLRGTDTQYF
cdr3_nt: TGTGCCAGCAGCTTATTACGAGGGACAGATACGCAGTATTTT

v_call: TRBV19
j_call: TRBJ2-3
clone_size: once
d_call: .
cdr3_aa: CASSIRGFLGTSTDTQYF
cdr3_nt: TGTGCCAGTAGTATTAGAGGATTTCTCGGGACTAGCACAGATACGCAGTATTTT

v_call: TRBV2
j_call: TRBJ2-2
clone_size: .
d_call: TRBD2
cdr3_aa: CASSPPQAGGLILSTGELFF
cdr3_nt: TGTGCCAGCAGTCCTCCACAGGCGGGGGGGCTGATATTGAGTACCGGGGAGCTGTTTTTT

v_call: TRBV6-5
j_call: TRBJ2-7
clone_size: .
d_call: .
cdr3_aa: CASSYGGPSYEQYF
cdr3_nt: TGTGCCAGCAGTTACGGGGGGCCCTCCTACGAGCAGTACTTC

v_call: TRBV27
j_call: TRBJ2-5
clone_size: .
d_call: .
cdr3_aa: CASSLYGQETQYF
cdr3_nt: TGTGCCAGCAGTTTGTACGGCCAAGAGACCCAGTACTTC

v_call: TRBV5-1
j_call: TRBJ1-6
clone_size: .
d_call: .
cdr3_aa: CASSLDRRNSPLHF
cdr3_nt: TGCGCCAGCAGCTTGGACAGACGTAATTCACCCCTCCACTTT

v_call: TRBV15
j_call: TRBJ2-2
clone_size: .
d_call: TRBD2
cdr3_aa: CATSVSRGDTGELFF
cdr3_nt: TGTGCCACCAGTGTCTCGCGGGGGGACACCGGGGAGCTGTTTTTT

v_call: TRBV20-1
j_call: TRBJ2-5
clone_size: .
d_call: .
cdr3_aa: CSASLAGEETQYF
cdr3_nt: TGCAGTGCTAGTTTAGCAGGGGAAGAGACCCAGTACTTC

v_call: TRBV4-1
j_call: TRBJ1-1
clone_size: .
d_call: .
cdr3_aa: CASSQGPRWTSTTEAFF
cdr3_nt: TGCGCCAGCAGCCAAGGCCCGAGGTGGACTTCGACGACTGAAGCTTTCTTT

v_call: TRBV29-1
j_call: TRBJ2-7
clone_size: .
d_call: .
cdr3_aa: CSVGGSGGEQYF
cdr3_nt: TGCAGCGTTGGGGGTTCCGGAGGCGAGCAGTACTTC

v_call: TRBV6-2/TRBV6-3
j_call: TRBJ2-7
clone_size: .
d_call: TRBD1
cdr3_aa: CASSYWTGGAYEQYF
cdr3_nt: TGTGCCAGCAGTTACTGGACAGGGGGGGCCTACGAGCAGTACTTC

v_call: TRBV7-2
j_call: TRBJ2-7
clone_size: .
d_call: .
cdr3_aa: CASSLGYGITYEQYF
cdr3_nt: TGTGCCAGCAGCTTAGGGTACGGGATCACCTACGAGCAGTACTTC

v_call: TRBV9
j_call: TRBJ1-1
clone_size: .
d_call: .
cdr3_aa: CASSVGGAQNTEAFF
cdr3_nt: TGTGCCAGCAGCGTAGGAGGGGCTCAGAACACTGAAGCTTTCTTT

v_call: TRBV21-1
j_call: TRBJ1-2
clone_size: .
d_call: .
cdr3_aa: CASSSTWDATGRNYGYTF
cdr3_nt: TGTGCCAGCAGCTCAACTTGGGATGCGACAGGGAGGAACTATGGCTACACCTTC

v_call: TRBV27
j_call: TRBJ2-5
clone_size: .
d_call: TRBD2
cdr3_aa: CASSFKAGGYQETQYF
cdr3_nt: TGTGCCAGCAGTTTTAAAGCGGGGGGGTACCAAGAGACCCAGTACTTC

v_call: TRBV5-8
j_call: TRBJ1-2
clone_size: .
d_call: TRBD1
cdr3_aa: CASSSDRLYGYTF
cdr3_nt: TGTGCCAGCAGCTCGGACAGGCTCTATGGCTACACCTTC

v_call: TRBV7-2
j_call: TRBJ2-1
clone_size: .
d_call: TRBD1
cdr3_aa: CASSLAADRGIDYEQFF
cdr3_nt: TGTGCCAGCAGCTTAGCAGCCGACAGGGGTATTGACTATGAGCAGTTCTTC

v_call: TRBV19
j_call: TRBJ2-2
clone_size: .
d_call: .
cdr3_aa: CAARQERTGELFF
cdr3_nt: TGTGCAGCTAGACAGGAACGGACCGGGGAGCTGTTTTTT

v_call: TRBV27
j_call: TRBJ2-1
clone_size: .
d_call: .
cdr3_aa: CASRKGSSYNEQFF
cdr3_nt: TGTGCCAGCCGGAAGGGTAGCTCCTACAATGAGCAGTTCTTC